These T cell receptor beta chains were read from a single sample in a study of siplizumab effects on memory and regulatory T cells. Assay: immunoSEQ multiplex PCR; the TCRdb copy retains only in-frame clones and omits some. This repertoire shows about 26,000 clones, 80% to 90% found once; its top ten account for around 25%. The sample taken for sequencing was memory CD4+ T cells sorted from blood. The receptors originated from a human donor in good health. The CDR3 runs from the conserved cysteine through the conserved F or W. Clone sizes are given selectively: once, few, many, or a class where the clone is expanded.

TRBJ1-1,TRBV19,.,CASSIPQGYTEAFF
TRBJ2-7,TRBV6-1,.,CASSESFLAGVYEQYF
TRBJ2-1,TRBV5-6,.,CASSQQRDLPYNEQFF
TRBJ2-5,TRBV6-1,.,CATSPKRQGGETQYF
TRBJ1-4,TRBV4-1,.,CASSQAGGYNEKLFF
TRBJ2-1,TRBV10-2,.,CASSEAASGSRNEQFF
TRBJ1-1,TRBV27,.,CASSLIGRNTEAFF
TRBJ2-1,TRBV5-4,.,CASSLREGRGDEQFF
TRBJ2-7,TRBV18,.,CASSTTGTSNFYEQYF
TRBJ2-1,TRBV7-3,.,CASSSGTSGSYEQFF
TRBJ2-6,TRBV5-1,.,CASSLRDYGANVLTF
TRBJ2-5,TRBV5-6,.,CASSLPVGQAETQYF
TRBJ2-3,TRBV7-6,.,CASSLGLAQYF
TRBJ1-2,TRBV10-3,.,CAISQERSYGYTF
TRBJ2-7,TRBV11-2,once,CASSPRGAGGPHEQYF
TRBJ1-2,TRBV5-5,once,CASSLAQGTYGYTF
TRBJ2-2,TRBV4-2,.,CASRDTSGKTNTGELFF
TRBJ2-1,TRBV7-2,.,CASSSGGSSYNEQFF
TRBJ1-2,TRBV4-3,.,CASSQEGGTGYGYTF
TRBJ2-7,TRBV5-1,.,CASSPDRGTYEQYF
TRBJ2-2,TRBV28,.,CASSLGANTGELFF
TRBJ2-5,TRBV18,.,CASSPIQRQIETQYF
TRBJ2-5,TRBV11-1,.,CASSFYRAQETQYF
TRBJ1-2,TRBV19,.,CASSPSGEPYYGYTF
TRBJ1-5,TRBV7-9,.,CASSSQGRNQPQHF
TRBJ1-2,TRBV28,.,CASRPRGINYGYTF
TRBJ1-1,TRBV19,.,CASSRDRRPMNTEAFF
TRBJ2-3,TRBV5-4,.,CASSPERHRTDTQYF
TRBJ1-1,TRBV6-1,.,CASSEGWPREAFF
TRBJ1-4,TRBV4-1,.,CASSQDPGAREKLFF
TRBJ2-5,TRBV7-9,.,CASSPLRDLQTQYF
TRBJ2-5,TRBV9,.,CASSLGGGFQETQYF
TRBJ2-2,TRBV6-5,.,CASTEMNTGELFF
TRBJ2-1,TRBV11-3,once,CASSQDSDYNEQFF
TRBJ2-5,TRBV7-3,.,CASSPGLAGRETQYF
TRBJ2-7,TRBV9,.,CASSVRGNSYEQYF
TRBJ2-7,TRBV6-1,few,CASTGSHEQYF
TRBJ1-1,TRBV5-4,.,CASSLQGARTEAFF
TRBJ1-3,TRBV9,once,CASSGGGGHFSGNTIYF
TRBJ2-1,TRBV5-1,.,CASSPTGDRYNEQFF
TRBJ1-3,TRBV1,.,CTSREGERNTIYF
TRBJ2-5,TRBV5-4,.,CASSPTRGAQYF
TRBJ2-1,TRBV19,few,CASSIAGGLTDNEQFF
TRBJ1-5,TRBV7-9,few,CASSLTGDNQPQHF
TRBJ1-1,TRBV19,.,CASSIDSFTEAFF
TRBJ1-2,TRBV6-1,.,CASSLTGGVHGYTF
TRBJ2-3,TRBV29-1,once,CSARGTSGIYTDTQYF
TRBJ2-7,TRBV7-8,.,CASSQELGAYEQYF
TRBJ1-4,TRBV9,.,CASSLSGVANEKLFF
TRBJ1-2,TRBV14,.,CASSRVGEGQLF
TRBJ2-3,TRBV7-3,.,CASSLGSSTDTQYF
TRBJ1-3,TRBV10-3,.,CATADRGSGNTIYF
TRBJ1-2,TRBV7-2,once,CASSPDRGYGYTF
TRBJ1-2,TRBV25-1,.,CANTPVQGGDGYTF
TRBJ2-7,TRBV7-2,few,CASSVPGRYEQYF